This is a list of T cell receptor beta chains from one sample in a study of high-grade serous ovarian cancer treatment subgroups. Repertoires were generated with immunoSEQ multiplex PCR, while TCRdb's copy carries only in-frame clones and drops some. The table has about 1,500 clones, 67% seen once. Sequenced sample: tumor tissue. The receptors were gathered from a human donor with high-grade serous ovarian cancer. Both conserved end residues are trimmed from each CDR3. The order of the fields is CDR3 protein, V gene.

CDR3 protein: AWGVMAGVVNEQF; V gene: TRBV30
CDR3 protein: ASSMMKETQY; V gene: TRBV5-1
CDR3 protein: ASSPTGRNTEAF; V gene: TRBV7-9
CDR3 protein: ARTGLHSCSGNTIY; V gene: TRBV25-1
CDR3 protein: ASSYKGNTEAF; V gene: TRBV6-6
CDR3 protein: ASSPGTAGGIYGYT; V gene: TRBV18
CDR3 protein: ASTPESSTDTQY; V gene: TRBV9
CDR3 protein: ASSSVTGSYGYT; V gene: TRBV5-1
CDR3 protein: ASSLTFGSFNEQF; V gene: TRBV7-3
CDR3 protein: AWGSGPQGNTEAF; V gene: TRBV30
CDR3 protein: ASSQSLVGVETQY; V gene: TRBV14
CDR3 protein: ASSLPDNKNIQY; V gene: TRBV4-1
CDR3 protein: ASSLAAGKKTQY; V gene: TRBV5-6
CDR3 protein: ASSVGVYSPLH; V gene: TRBV9
CDR3 protein: ASSWSQETQY; V gene: TRBV6-6
CDR3 protein: ASSVEGFSSTDTQY; V gene: TRBV9
CDR3 protein: ASSVSGTFYEQY; V gene: TRBV5-4
CDR3 protein: ASSYNQPQH; V gene: TRBV28
CDR3 protein: ASSLGVLIT; V gene: TRBV7-9
CDR3 protein: ASSVGTENYGYT; V gene: TRBV9
CDR3 protein: SVEDRDYPNNEQF; V gene: TRBV29-1
CDR3 protein: ASSLGVDEQF; V gene: TRBV5-1
CDR3 protein: ASSAGQGPDTQY; V gene: TRBV9
CDR3 protein: ASRSGGFTDTQY; V gene: TRBV27
CDR3 protein: ASSSQAGGNTGELF; V gene: TRBV7-6
CDR3 protein: ASSLASGGYYNEQF; V gene: TRBV11-1
CDR3 protein: ASSQESTGEETQY; V gene: TRBV4-2
CDR3 protein: ASSRGLAGDYNEQF; V gene: TRBV2
CDR3 protein: ASSPFMGVGEQY; V gene: TRBV18
CDR3 protein: ASSVLAINNEQF; V gene: TRBV11-2
CDR3 protein: ATSSGVGNIQY; V gene: TRBV15
CDR3 protein: ASSQDWPGPYEQY; V gene: TRBV4-1
CDR3 protein: ASSLAPPGSGNTIY; V gene: TRBV5-1
CDR3 protein: ASRIPSRAYEQY; V gene: TRBV28
CDR3 protein: ASSDRQGTTTALITGELF; V gene: TRBV4-1